The 8 T cell receptor beta chains below were found in one sample sequenced in a study of memory CD4+ T cells and cytomegalovirus serostatus. Data came from immunoSEQ multiplex PCR; TCRdb stores just in-frame clones and leaves some out. Of tens of thousands of clones in the sample, 76% are singletons; the top ten hold around 1.9%. Single viable CD3+CD4+CD8-CD45RO+ cells were sorted as the memory CD4+ T cells. Sequencing was done on a sample of memory CD4+ T cells from blood. All receptors come from an adult in good health and CMV-seronegative.

CDR3 loop: CASNPPGTGGFGEQYF. CDR3 nucleotides: TGTGCCAGCAACCCTCCTGGGACAGGGGGATTCGGGGAGCAGTACTTC. V gene TRBV28 combines with J gene TRBJ2-7; TRBD1 aligns across 11 bases. CDR3 length: 16 residues. Germline-derived CDR1 and CDR2 are MDHEN and SYDVKM. The trim removed 7 bases at V and 7 bases at J, leaving 15 bases unmatched.

This clone appeared once. CDR3 sequence: CSVHRGAYEQYF. DNA for the CDR3: TGCAGCGTCCACAGGGGTGCCTACGAGCAGTACTTC. The V and J genes are TRBV29-1 and TRBJ2-7; 7 bases are shared with TRBD1. V lost 6 bases and J lost 2; bases outside the gene matches: 4. The CDR3 consists of 12 residues. Germline assignment: CDR1 SQVTM and CDR2 ANQGSEA.

The chain joins TRBV5-6 to TRBJ2-5; possibly TRBD1 for D (5 bases). The germline V gene has CDR1 SGHDT and CDR2 YYEEEE. The CDR3 consists of 13 residues. Trimming shortened V by 2 bases and J by 5 bases, and 10 bases separated the two germline ends. Here the CDR3 DNA reads TGTGCCAGCAGCTTTCAGGGTACCGAGACCCAGTACTTC. Its protein is CASSFQGTETQYF.

J is TRBJ2-7 and V is TRBV10-3; possibly TRBD1 or TRBD2 for D (5 bases each). The CDR3 runs to 13 residues. From germline, CDR1 is ENHRY and CDR2 SYGVKD. V was pared by 6 bases and J by 2 bases, with 11 bases between. In DNA, the CDR3 is TGTGCCATCAGGGGGGACGTCACCTACGAGCAGTACTTC. It yields the protein CAIRGDVTYEQYF.

V and J are TRBV30 and TRBJ1-1; a possible D gene is TRBD1 (5 bases). CDR1 is GTSNPN, CDR2 SVGIG, per germline (reference sequence). V lost 2 bases, J lost 5 bases, and 15 bases lay in between. The CDR3 loop spans 14 amino acids. The CDR3 bases are TGTGCCTGGAGTAACCGGGACTTCGAAACTGAAGCTTTCTTT. Translation gives CAWSNRDFETEAFF.

This sequence joins TRBV7-6 and TRBJ1-6; the match to TRBD1 covers 7 bases. Trimming removed 2 bases from V and 5 bases from J; junction bases left unmatched: 3. In germline, CDR1 is SGHVS, CDR2 FNYEAQ. The CDR3 is made up of 15 amino acids. The CDR3 DNA is TGTGCCAGCAGCTTACGACAGGGAGATAATTCACCCCTCCACTTT. Protein: CASSLRQGDNSPLHF.

The genes are TRBV4-2 and TRBJ2-3; weak D call: TRBD1 (6 bases). The V gene's germline CDR1 is LGHNA and CDR2 YNFKEQ. Trimming left V 1 base short and J 2 bases short, with 7 bases between. The CDR3 is made up of 14 amino acids. CDR3 amino acids: CASSQGGPTDTQYF. The CDR3 coding sequence is TGTGCCAGCAGCCAAGGGGGGCCCACAGATACGCAGTATTTT.

CDR3 residues: CASRTRLTDAYEQYF. Here the CDR3 DNA reads TGCGCCAGCAGAACAAGGCTGACAGACGCCTACGAGCAGTACTTC. The chain links TRBV4-1 to TRBJ2-7; possibly TRBD1 for D (5 bases). This CDR3 has 15 amino acids. V was pared by 6 bases and J by 2 bases, with 17 bases between. Germline assignment: CDR1 MGHRA and CDR2 YSYEKL.